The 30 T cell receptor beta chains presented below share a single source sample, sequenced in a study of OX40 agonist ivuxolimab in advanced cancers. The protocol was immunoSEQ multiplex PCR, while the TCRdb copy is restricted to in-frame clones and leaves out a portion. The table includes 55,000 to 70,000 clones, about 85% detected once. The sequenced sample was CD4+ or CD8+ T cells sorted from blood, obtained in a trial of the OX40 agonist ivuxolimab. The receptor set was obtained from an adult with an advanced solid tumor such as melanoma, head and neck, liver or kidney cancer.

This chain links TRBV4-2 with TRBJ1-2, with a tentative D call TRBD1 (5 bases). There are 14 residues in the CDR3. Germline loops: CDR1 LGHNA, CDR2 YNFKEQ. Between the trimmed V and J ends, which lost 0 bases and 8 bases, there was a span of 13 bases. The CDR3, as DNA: TGTGCCAGCAGCCAAGATGTCAGGGACGGAGGCTACACCTTC. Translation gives CASSQDVRDGGYTF.

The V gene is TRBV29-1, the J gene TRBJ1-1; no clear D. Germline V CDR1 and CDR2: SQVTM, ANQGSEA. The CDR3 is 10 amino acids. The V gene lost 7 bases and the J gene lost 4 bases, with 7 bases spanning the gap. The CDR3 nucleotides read TGCAGCGCGCTACTCACTGAAGCTTTCTTT. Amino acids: CSALLTEAFF.

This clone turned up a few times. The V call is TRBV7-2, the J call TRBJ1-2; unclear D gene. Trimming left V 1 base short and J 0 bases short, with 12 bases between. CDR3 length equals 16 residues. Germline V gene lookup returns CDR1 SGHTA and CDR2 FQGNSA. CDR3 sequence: CASSLGQDTSNYGYTF. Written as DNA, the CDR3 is TGTGCCAGCAGCTTAGGTCAGGATACTTCTAACTATGGCTACACCTTC.

CDR3 loop: CASSLEAGEAGELFF. The CDR3 coding sequence is TGTGCCAGCAGCTTAGAAGCAGGGGAGGCCGGGGAGCTGTTTTTT. This rearrangement joins TRBV11-3 to TRBJ2-2; D may match TRBD1 or TRBD2 (6 bases each). This CDR3 contains 15 residues. V lost 0 bases to trimming and J lost 6 bases, with 11 bases between them. Germline CDR1 is SGHNT and CDR2 is YENEEA.

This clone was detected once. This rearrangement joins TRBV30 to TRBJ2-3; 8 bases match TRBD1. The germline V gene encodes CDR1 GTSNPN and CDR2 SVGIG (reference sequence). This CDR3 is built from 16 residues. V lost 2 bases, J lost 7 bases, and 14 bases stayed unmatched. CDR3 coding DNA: TGTGCCTGGAGTACAATCAGGGGGCGCCTTCTAAATACGCAGTATTTT. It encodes CAWSTIRGRLLNTQYF.

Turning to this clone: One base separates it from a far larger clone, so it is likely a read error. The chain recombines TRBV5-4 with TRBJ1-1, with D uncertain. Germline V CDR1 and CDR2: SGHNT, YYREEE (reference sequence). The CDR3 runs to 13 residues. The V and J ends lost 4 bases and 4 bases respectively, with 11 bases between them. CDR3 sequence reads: CASSPREVTEAFF. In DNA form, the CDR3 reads TGTGCCAGCAGCCCCCGGGAGGTCACTGAAGCTTTCTTT.

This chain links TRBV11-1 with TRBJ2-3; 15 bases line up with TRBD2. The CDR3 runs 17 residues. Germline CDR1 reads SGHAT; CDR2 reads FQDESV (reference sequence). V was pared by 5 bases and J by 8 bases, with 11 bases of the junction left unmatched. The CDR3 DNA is TGTGCCAGCAGCGAAGGACTAGCGGGGGGGTCTATCGGTACGCAGTATTTT. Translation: CASSEGLAGGSIGTQYF.

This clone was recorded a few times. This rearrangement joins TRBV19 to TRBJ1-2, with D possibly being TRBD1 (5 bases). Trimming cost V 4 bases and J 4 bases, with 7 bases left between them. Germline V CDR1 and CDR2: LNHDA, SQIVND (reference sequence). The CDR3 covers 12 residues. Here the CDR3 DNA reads TGTGCCAGTAGTAGCAGGGCCTATGGCTACACCTTC. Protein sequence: CASSSRAYGYTF.

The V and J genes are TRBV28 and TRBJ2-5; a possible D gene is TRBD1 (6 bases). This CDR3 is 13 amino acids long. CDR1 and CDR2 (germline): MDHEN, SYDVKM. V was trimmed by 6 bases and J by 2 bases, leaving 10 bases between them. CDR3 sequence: CASRPQGQETQYF. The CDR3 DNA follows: TGTGCCAGCAGACCCCAGGGGCAAGAGACCCAGTACTTC.

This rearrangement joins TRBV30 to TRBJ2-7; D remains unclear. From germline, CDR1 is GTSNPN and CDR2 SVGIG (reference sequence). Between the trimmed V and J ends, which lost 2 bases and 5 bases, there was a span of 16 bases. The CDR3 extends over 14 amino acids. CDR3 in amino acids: CAWSLARLWDEQYF. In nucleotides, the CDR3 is TGTGCCTGGAGTCTTGCGAGGCTTTGGGACGAGCAGTACTTC.

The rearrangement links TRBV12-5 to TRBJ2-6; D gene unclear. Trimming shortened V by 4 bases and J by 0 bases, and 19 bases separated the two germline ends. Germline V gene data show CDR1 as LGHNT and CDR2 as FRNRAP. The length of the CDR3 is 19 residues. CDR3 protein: CASGSPSLAASSGANVLTF. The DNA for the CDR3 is TGTGCTAGTGGTTCCCCCTCCTTGGCAGCCAGCTCTGGGGCCAACGTCCTGACTTTC.

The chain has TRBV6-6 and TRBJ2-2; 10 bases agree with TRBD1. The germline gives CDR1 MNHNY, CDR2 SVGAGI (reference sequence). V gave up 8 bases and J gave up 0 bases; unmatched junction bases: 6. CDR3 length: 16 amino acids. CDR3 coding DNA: TGTGCCAGCGGGGACAGGGGACGGGCGAACACCGGGGAGCTGTTTTTT. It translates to CASGDRGRANTGELFF.

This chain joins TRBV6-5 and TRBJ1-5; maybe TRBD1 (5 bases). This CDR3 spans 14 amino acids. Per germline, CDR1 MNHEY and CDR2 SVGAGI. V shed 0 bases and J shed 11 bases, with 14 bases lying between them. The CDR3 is CASSYSAPPGTQHF. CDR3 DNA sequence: TGTGCCAGCAGTTACTCCGCCCCGCCAGGGACCCAGCATTTT.

CDR3 DNA: TGCGCCGCTGGAGACAGGGGGCTCGAGCAGTACTTC. Its protein is CAAGDRGLEQYF. The chain joins TRBV10-2 to TRBJ2-7, with 10 bases lining up with TRBD1. CDR3 size: 12 residues. The ends lost 11 bases at V and 6 bases at J; junction bases unmatched: 7. Germline CDR1 is WSHSY and CDR2 is SAAADI.

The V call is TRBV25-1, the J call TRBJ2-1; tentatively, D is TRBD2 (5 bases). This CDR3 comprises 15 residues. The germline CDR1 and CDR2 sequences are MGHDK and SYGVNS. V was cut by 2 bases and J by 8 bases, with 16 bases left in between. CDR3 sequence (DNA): TGTGCCAGCAGTGAAGTCGCTCCGGGGTTCGATGAGCAGTTCTTC. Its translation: CASSEVAPGFDEQFF.

In DNA, the CDR3 is TGTGCCAGCAGCTTACGTTGGCAGGGTTGGGATGAGCAGTTCTTC. Its protein product is CASSLRWQGWDEQFF. The gene calls are TRBV7-2 and TRBJ2-1; weak D call: TRBD1 (5 bases). This CDR3 is 15 amino acids long. In germline, CDR1 is SGHTA, CDR2 FQGNSA. Trimming removed 2 bases from V and 8 bases from J, with 16 bases in between. The full variable domain, its missing parts supplied by reference TRBV7-2 and TRBJ2-1, is GAGVSQSPSNKVTEKGKDVELRCDPISGHTALYWYRQSLGQGLEFLIYFQGNSAPDKSGLPSDRFSAERTGGSVSTLTIQRTQQEDSAVYLCASSLRWQGWDEQFFGPGTRLTVL.

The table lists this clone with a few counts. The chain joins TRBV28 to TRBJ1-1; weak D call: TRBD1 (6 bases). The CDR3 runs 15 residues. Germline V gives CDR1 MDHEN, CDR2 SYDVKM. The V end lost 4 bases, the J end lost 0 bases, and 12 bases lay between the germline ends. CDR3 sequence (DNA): TGTGCCAGCAGTTCTGCGGACAGTCTGAACACTGAAGCTTTCTTT. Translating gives CASSSADSLNTEAFF. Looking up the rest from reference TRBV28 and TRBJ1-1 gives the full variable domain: DVKVTQSSRYLVKRTGEKVFLECVQDMDHENMFWYRQDPGLGLRLIYFSYDVKMKEKGDIPEGYSVSREKKERFSLILESASTNQTSMYLCASSSADSLNTEAFFGQGTRLTVV.

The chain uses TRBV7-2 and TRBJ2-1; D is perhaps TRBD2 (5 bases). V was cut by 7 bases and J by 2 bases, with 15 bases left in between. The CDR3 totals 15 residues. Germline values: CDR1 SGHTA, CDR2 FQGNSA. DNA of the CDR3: TGTGCCAGCACTCCCGGCGCAGCGGCCTACAATGAGCAGTTCTTC. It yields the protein CASTPGAAAYNEQFF.

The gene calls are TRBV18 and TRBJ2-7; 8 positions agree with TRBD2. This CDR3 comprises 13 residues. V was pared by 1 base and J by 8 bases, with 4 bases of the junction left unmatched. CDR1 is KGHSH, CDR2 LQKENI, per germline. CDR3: CASSPLGGEKQYF. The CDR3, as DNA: TGTGCCAGCTCACCACTCGGGGGGGAAAAGCAGTACTTC.

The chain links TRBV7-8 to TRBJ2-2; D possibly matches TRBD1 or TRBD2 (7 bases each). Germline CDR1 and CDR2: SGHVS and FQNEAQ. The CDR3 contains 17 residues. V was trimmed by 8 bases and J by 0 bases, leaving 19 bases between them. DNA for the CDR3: TGTGCCAGCTCCATCCAGGGGGGGAATACGAACACCGGGGAGCTGTTTTTT. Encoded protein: CASSIQGGNTNTGELFF.

CDR3 DNA sequence: TGTGCCAGCTCACCAGGGACAGGGAACTACGAGCAGTACTTC. It codes for CASSPGTGNYEQYF. This chain connects TRBV18 to TRBJ2-7; TRBD1 agrees at 9 bases. The germline V gene encodes CDR1 KGHSH and CDR2 LQKENI. V lost 2 bases, J lost 3 bases, and 2 bases stayed unmatched. The CDR3 spans 14 residues.

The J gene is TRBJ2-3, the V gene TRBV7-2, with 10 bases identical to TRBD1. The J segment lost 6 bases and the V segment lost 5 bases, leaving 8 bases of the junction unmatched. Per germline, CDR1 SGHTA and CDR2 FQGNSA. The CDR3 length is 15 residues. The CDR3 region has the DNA TGTGCCAGCAGCCCGACGACAGGGGGCTCGGATACGCAGTATTTT. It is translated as CASSPTTGGSDTQYF.

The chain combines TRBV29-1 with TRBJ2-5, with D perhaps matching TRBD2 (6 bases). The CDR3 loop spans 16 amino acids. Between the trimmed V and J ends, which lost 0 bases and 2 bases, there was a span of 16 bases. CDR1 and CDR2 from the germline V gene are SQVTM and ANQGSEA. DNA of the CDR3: TGCAGCGTTGAAGATCCGGAGCAGGGAGGTCAAGAGACCCAGTACTTC. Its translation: CSVEDPEQGGQETQYF.

The CDR3 spells CSVAGGTFQETQYF. The CDR3 DNA reads TGCAGCGTTGCAGGGGGCACGTTCCAAGAGACCCAGTACTTC. V usage is TRBV29-1 and J usage is TRBJ2-5, with TRBD1 matching 8 bases. The length of the CDR3 is 14 residues. The germline V gene has CDR1 SQVTM and CDR2 ANQGSEA. Trimming removed 4 bases from V and 1 base from J; junction bases left unmatched: 5.

CDR3 coding DNA: TGTGCCAGCAGTCCGGACAGGGGCTATGGCTACACCTTC. Translating it yields CASSPDRGYGYTF. This rearrangement joins TRBV28 to TRBJ1-2; 9 bases are shared with TRBD1. Trimming cost V 5 bases and J 4 bases; bases outside gene matches: 2. The CDR3 extends over 13 amino acids. Germline values: CDR1 MDHEN, CDR2 SYDVKM.

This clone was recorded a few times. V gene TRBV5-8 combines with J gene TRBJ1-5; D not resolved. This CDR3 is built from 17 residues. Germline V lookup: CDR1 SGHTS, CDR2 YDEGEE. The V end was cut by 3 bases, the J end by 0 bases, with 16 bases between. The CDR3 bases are TGTGCCAGCAGCTCGACTCCCCCCAGGTTTAGCAATCAGCCCCAGCATTTT. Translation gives CASSSTPPRFSNQPQHF.

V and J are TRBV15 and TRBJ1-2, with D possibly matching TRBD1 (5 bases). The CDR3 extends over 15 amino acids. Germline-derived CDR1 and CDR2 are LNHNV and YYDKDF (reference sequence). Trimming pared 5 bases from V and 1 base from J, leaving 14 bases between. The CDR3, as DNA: TGTGCCACCAGCCCTCGGGACCGAAATAACTATGGCTACACCTTC. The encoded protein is CATSPRDRNNYGYTF.

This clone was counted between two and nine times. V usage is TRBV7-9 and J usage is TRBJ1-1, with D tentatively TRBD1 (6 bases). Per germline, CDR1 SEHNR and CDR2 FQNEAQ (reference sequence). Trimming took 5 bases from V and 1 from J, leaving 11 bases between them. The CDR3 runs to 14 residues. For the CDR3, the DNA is TGTGCCAGCAGCGCCCAGACAGGGAACACTGAAGCTTTCTTT. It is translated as CASSAQTGNTEAFF.

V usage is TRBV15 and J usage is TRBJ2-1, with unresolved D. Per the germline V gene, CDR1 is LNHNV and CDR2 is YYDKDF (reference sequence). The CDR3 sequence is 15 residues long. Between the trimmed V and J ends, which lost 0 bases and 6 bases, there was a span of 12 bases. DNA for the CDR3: TGTGCCACCAGCAGAGATTGGGCTCACGGCAATGAGCAGTTCTTC. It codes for CATSRDWAHGNEQFF. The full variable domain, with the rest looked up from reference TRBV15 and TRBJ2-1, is DAMVIQNPRYQVTQFGKPVTLSCSQTLNHNVMYWYQQKSSQAPKLLFHYYDKDFNNEADTPDNFQSRRPNTSFCFLDIRSPGLGDTAMYLCATSRDWAHGNEQFFGPGTRLTVL.

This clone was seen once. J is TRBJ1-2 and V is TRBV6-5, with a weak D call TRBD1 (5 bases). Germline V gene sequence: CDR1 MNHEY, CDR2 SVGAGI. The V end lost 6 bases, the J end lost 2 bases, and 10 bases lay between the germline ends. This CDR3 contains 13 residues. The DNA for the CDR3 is TGTGCCAGCAGCATGGGACGGAACTATGGCTACACCTTC. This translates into CASSMGRNYGYTF.